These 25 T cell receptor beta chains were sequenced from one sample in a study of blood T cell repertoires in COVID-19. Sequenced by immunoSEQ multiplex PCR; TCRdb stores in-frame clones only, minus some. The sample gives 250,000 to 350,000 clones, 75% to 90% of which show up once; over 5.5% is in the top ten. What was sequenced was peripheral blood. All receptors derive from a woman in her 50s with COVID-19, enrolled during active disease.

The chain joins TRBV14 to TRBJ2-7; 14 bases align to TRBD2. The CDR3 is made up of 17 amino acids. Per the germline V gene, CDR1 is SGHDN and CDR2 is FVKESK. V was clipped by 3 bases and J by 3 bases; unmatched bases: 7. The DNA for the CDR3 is TGTGCCAGCAGCCATTTTACAGGACTAGCGGGGGGCTACGAGCAGTACTTC. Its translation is CASSHFTGLAGGYEQYF.

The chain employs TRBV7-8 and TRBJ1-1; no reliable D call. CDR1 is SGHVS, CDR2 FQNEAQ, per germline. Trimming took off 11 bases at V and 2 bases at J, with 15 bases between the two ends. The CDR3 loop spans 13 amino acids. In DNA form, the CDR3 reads TGTGCCGGAAGGGAGGGTTATAACACTGAAGCTTTCTTT. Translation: CAGREGYNTEAFF. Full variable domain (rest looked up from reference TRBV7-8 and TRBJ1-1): GAGVSQSPRYKVAKRGQDVALRCDPISGHVSLFWYQQALGQGPEFLTYFQNEAQLDKSGLPSDRFFAERPEGSVSTLKIQRTQQEDSAVYLCAGREGYNTEAFFGQGTRLTVV.

The CDR3 DNA follows: TGTGCCAGCAGCTACCGAGGACTGGCTTTCTTT. Translated: CASSYRGLAFF. The chain employs TRBV11-3 and TRBJ1-1; D ambiguous. The CDR3 covers 11 residues. Germline V gene sequence: CDR1 SGHNT, CDR2 YENEEA. Trimming pared 4 bases from V and 11 bases from J, leaving 11 bases between.

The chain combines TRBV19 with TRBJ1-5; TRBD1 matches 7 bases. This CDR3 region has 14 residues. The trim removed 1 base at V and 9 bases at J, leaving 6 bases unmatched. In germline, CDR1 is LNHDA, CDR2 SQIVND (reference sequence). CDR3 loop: CASSIGQGRWPQHF. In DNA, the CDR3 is TGTGCCAGTAGTATAGGACAGGGAAGGTGGCCCCAGCATTTT.

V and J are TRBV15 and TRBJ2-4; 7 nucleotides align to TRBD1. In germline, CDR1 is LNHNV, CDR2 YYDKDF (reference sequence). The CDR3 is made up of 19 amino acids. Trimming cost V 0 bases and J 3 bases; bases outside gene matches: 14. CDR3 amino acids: CATSRDQGDTKLSKNIQYF. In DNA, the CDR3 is TGTGCCACCAGCAGAGATCAGGGGGACACAAAACTGAGCAAAAACATTCAGTACTTC. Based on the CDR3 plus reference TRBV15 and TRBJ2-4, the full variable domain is DAMVIQNPRYQVTQFGKPVTLSCSQTLNHNVMYWYQQKSSQAPKLLFHYYDKDFNNEADTPDNFQSRRPNTSFCFLDIRSPGLGDTAMYLCATSRDQGDTKLSKNIQYFGAGTRLSVL.

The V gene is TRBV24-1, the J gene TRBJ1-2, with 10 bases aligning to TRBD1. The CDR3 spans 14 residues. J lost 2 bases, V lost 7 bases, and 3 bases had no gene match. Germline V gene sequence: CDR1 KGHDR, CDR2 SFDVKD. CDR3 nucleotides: TGTGCCACCAGCGCGGGACAGGGGAACTATGGCTACACCTTC. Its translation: CATSAGQGNYGYTF.

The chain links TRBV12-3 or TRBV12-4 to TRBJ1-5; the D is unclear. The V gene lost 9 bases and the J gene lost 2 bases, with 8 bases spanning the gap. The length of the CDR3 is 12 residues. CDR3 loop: CASTKGNQPQHF. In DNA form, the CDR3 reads TGTGCCAGTACTAAGGGCAATCAGCCCCAGCATTTT.

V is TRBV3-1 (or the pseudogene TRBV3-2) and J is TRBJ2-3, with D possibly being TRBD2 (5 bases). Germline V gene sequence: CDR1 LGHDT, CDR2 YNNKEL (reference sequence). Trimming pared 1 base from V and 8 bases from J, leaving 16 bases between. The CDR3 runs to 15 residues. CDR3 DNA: TGTGCCAGCAGCCAAGCGCCACGGAGCGGCGTTACGCAGTATTTT. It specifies CASSQAPRSGVTQYF.

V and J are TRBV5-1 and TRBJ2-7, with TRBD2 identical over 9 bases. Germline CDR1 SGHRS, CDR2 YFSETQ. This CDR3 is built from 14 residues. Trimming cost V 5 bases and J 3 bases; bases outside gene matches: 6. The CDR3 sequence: CASRTGLAGYEQYF. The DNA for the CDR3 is TGCGCCAGCAGAACGGGACTAGCAGGCTACGAGCAGTACTTC. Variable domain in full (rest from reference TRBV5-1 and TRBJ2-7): KAGVTQTPRYLIKTRGQQVTLSCSPISGHRSVSWYQQTPGQGLQFLFEYFSETQRNKGNFPGRFSGRQFSNSRSEMNVSTLELGDSALYLCASRTGLAGYEQYFGPGTRLTVT.

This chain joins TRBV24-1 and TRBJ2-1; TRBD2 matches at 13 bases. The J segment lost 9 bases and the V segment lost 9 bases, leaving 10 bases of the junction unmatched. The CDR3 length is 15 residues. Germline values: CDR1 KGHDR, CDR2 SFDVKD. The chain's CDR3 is CATSQGLAGSGEQFF. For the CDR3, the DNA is TGTGCCACCTCTCAGGGACTAGCGGGATCAGGTGAGCAGTTCTTC.

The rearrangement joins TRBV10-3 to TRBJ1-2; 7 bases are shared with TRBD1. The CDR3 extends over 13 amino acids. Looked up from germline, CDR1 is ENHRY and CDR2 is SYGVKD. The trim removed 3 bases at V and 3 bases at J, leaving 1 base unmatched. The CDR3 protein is CAISEDRDYGYTF. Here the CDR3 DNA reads TGTGCCATCAGTGAAGACAGGGACTATGGCTACACCTTC.

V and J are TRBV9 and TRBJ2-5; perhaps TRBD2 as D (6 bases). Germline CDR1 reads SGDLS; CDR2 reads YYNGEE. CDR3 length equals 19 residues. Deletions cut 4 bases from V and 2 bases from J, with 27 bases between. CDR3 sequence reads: CASSTAAGYYSPSQETQYF. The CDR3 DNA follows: TGTGCCAGCAGCACAGCTGCGGGGTATTACTCCCCGTCACAAGAGACCCAGTACTTC.

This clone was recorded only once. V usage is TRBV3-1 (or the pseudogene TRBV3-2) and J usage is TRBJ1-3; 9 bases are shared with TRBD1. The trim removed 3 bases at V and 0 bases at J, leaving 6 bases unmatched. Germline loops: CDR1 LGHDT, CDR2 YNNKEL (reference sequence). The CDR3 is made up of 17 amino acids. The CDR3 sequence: CASSQGDRANSGNTIYF. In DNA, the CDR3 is TGTGCCAGCAGCCAGGGGGACAGGGCGAACTCTGGAAACACCATATATTTT.

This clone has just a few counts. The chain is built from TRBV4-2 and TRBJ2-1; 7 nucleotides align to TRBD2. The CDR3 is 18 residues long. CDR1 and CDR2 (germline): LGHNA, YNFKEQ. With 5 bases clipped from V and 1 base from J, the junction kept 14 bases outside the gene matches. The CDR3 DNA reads TGTGCCAGCAGCTCGCCGATGGTAGCGGGTTTGTCCTACAATGAGCAGTTCTTC. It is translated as CASSSPMVAGLSYNEQFF.

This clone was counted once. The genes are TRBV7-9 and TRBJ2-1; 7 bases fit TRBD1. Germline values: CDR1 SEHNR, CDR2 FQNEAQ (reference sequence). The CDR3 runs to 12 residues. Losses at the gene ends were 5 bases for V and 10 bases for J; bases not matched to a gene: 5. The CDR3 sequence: CASSPQGVEQFF. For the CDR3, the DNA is TGTGCCAGCAGCCCTCAGGGGGTCGAGCAGTTCTTC. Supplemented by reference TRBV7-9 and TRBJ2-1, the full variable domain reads DTGVSQNPRHKITKRGQNVTFRCDPISEHNRLYWYRQTLGQGPEFLTYFQNEAQLEKSRLLSDRFSAERPKGSFSTLEIQRTEQGDSAMYLCASSPQGVEQFFGPGTRLTVL.

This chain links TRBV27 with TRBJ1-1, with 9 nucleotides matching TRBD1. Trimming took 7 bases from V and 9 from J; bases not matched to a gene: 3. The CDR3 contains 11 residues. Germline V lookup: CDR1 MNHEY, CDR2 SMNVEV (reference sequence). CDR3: CASMDRGKAFF. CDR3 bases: TGTGCCAGCATGGACAGGGGTAAAGCTTTCTTT.

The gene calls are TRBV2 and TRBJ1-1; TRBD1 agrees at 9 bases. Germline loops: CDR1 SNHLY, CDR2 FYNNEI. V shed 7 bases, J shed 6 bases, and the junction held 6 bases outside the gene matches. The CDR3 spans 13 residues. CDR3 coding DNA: TGTGCCAGCATAGCACAGGGGGCGGCTGAAGCTTTCTTT. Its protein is CASIAQGAAEAFF. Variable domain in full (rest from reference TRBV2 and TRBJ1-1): EPEVTQTPSHQVTQMGQEVILRCVPISNHLYFYWYRQILGQKVEFLVSFYNNEISEKSEIFDDQFSVERPDGSNFTLKIRSTKLEDSAMYFCASIAQGAAEAFFGQGTRLTVV.

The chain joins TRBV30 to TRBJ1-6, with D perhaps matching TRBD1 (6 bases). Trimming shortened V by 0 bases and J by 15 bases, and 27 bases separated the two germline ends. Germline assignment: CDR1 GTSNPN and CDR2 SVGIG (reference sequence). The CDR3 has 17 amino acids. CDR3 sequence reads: CAWSVQALYRVRVLLHF. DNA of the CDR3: TGTGCCTGGAGTGTACAAGCCCTATACAGGGTCCGGGTCCTCCTCCACTTT.

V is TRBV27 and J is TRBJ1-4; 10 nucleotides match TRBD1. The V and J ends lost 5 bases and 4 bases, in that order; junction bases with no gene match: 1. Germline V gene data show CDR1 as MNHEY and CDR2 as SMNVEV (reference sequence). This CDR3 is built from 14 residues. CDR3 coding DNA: TGTGCCAGCAGTGGGGACAGGGGTAATGAAAAACTGTTTTTT. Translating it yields CASSGDRGNEKLFF.

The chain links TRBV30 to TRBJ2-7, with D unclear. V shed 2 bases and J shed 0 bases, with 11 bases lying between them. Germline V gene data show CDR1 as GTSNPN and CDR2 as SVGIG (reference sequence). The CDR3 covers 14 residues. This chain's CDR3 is CAWSPGFDSYEQYF. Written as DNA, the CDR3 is TGTGCCTGGAGTCCAGGCTTCGACTCCTACGAGCAGTACTTC.

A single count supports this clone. CDR3 residues: CASGFGDRGGNEQFF. CDR3 nucleotides: TGTGCTAGTGGGTTTGGGGACAGGGGAGGGAATGAGCAGTTCTTC. The chain has TRBV12-5 and TRBJ2-1; the match to TRBD1 covers 10 bases. Per the germline V gene, CDR1 is LGHNT and CDR2 is FRNRAP. The junction had 9 bases not matched to a gene; V was cut back by 6 bases and J by 7 bases. This CDR3 has 15 residues.

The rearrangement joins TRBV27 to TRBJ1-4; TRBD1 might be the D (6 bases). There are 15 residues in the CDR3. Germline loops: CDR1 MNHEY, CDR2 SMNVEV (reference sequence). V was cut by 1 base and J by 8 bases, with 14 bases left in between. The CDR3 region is CASSLYYRAGEKLFF. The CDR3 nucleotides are TGTGCCAGCAGTTTATATTACAGGGCAGGGGAAAAACTGTTTTTT.

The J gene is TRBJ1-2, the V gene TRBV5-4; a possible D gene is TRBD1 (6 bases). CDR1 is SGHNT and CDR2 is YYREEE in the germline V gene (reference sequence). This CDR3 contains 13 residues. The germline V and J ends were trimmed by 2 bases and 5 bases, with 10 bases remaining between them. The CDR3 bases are TGTGCCAGCAGCTTAACTACAGGGTATGGCTACACCTTC. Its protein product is CASSLTTGYGYTF.

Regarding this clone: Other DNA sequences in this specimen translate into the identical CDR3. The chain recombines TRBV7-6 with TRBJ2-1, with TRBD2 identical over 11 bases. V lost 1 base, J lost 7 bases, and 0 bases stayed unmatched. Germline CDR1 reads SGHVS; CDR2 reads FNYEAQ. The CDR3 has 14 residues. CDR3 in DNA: TGTGCCAGCAGCTTAGGACTAGCGGGGAATGAGCAGTTCTTC. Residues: CASSLGLAGNEQFF.

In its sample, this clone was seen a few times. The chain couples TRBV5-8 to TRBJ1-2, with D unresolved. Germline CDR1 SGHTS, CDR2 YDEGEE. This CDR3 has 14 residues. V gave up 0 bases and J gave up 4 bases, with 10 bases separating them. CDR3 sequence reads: CASSLGPRSYGYTF. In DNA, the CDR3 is TGTGCCAGCAGCTTGGGCCCCCGGTCCTATGGCTACACCTTC. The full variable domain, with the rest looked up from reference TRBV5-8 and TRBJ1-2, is EAGVTQSPTHLIKTRGQQATLRCSPISGHTSVYWYQQALGLGLQFLLWYDEGEERNRGNFPPRFSGRQFPNYSSELNVNALELEDSALYLCASSLGPRSYGYTFGSGTRLTVV.